The sequence of this T cell receptor (beta chain) was determined in a study of shared T cell receptors in the human thymus. The table came from immunoSEQ multiplex PCR; TCRdb's copy has only in-frame clones and leaves some out. The sample includes hundreds of thousands of clones, roughly 90% of them seen just once. Trimming took 0 bases from V and 2 from J; bases not matched to a gene: 14. Germline assignment: CDR1 SGHTS and CDR2 YDEGEE. The CDR3 covers 19 residues. These sequences were also reported in another study, on human thymus T cells. That report notes: Healthy Finnish infants having corrective surgery for congenital heart defects served as donors. Resections were taken during corrective heart surgery, and the thymus tissue came from these. Usage of V and J genes appeared biased in thymic and blood repertoires. Highly overlapping thymic repertoires in unrelated individuals were reported by related research.

The specimen sequenced was thymocytes. The V gene is TRBV5-8, the J gene TRBJ2-5, with TRBD1 matching 9 bases. The receptor comes from a boy in the first two years of life with a congenital heart defect. This chain's CDR3 is CASSLGGPGQGLLQETQYF. The CDR3 region has the DNA TGTGCCAGCAGCTTGGGTGGACCGGGACAGGGCCTACTTCAAGAGACCCAGTACTTC.